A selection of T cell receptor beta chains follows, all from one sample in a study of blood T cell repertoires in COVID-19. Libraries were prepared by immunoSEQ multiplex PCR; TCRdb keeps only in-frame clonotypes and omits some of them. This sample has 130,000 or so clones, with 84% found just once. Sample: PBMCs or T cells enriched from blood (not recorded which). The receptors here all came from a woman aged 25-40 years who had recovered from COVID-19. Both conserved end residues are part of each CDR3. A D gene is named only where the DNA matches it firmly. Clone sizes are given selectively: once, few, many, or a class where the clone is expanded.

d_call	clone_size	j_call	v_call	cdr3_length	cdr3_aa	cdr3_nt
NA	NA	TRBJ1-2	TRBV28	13	CASSSGFNYGYTF	TGTGCCAGCAGTTCGGGATTTAACTATGGCTACACCTTC
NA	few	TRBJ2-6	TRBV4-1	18	CASSLLLLGASGANVLTF	TGCGCCAGCAGCCTCCTACTCCTGGGGGCCTCTGGGGCCAACGTCCTGACTTTC
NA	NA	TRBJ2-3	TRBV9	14	CASSASGVWDTQYF	TGTGCCAGCAGCGCCTCGGGGGTTTGGGATACGCAGTATTTT
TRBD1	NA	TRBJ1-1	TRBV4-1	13	CASSQRQGTEAFF	TGCGCCAGCAGCCAACGACAGGGCACTGAAGCTTTCTTT
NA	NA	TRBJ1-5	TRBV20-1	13	CSASATESQPQHF	TGCAGTGCTAGTGCCACAGAGAGTCAGCCCCAGCATTTT
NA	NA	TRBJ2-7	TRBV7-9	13	CASSPPGAYEQYF	TGTGCCAGCAGCCCCCCAGGGGCCTACGAGCAGTACTTC
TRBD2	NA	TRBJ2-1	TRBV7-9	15	CASSSGLAGGNEQFF	TGTGCCAGCAGCTCCGGACTAGCGGGAGGCAATGAGCAGTTCTTC
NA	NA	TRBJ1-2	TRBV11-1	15	CASSQASSVNYGYTF	TGTGCCAGCAGCCAGGCATCTAGCGTAAACTATGGCTACACCTTC
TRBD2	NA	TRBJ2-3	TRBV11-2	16	CASSFTSGRAGDTQYF	TGTGCCAGCAGCTTCACTAGCGGGAGGGCCGGAGATACGCAGTATTTT
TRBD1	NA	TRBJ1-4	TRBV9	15	CASSVQGTVGEKLFF	TGTGCCAGCAGCGTACAAGGGACAGTGGGCGAAAAACTGTTTTTT
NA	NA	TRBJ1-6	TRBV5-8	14	CASSLGHWESPLHF	TGTGCCAGCAGCTTAGGACATTGGGAATCACCCCTCCACTTT
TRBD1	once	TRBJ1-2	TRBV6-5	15	CASMIRQGGNYGYTF	TGTGCCAGCATGATTCGACAGGGAGGTAACTATGGCTACACCTTC
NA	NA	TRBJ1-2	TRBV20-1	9	CSATYGYTF	TGCAGTGCTACATATGGCTACACCTTC
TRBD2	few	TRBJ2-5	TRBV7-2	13	CASSLRGEVTQYF	TGTGCCAGCAGCTTACGGGGGGAGGTGACCCAGTACTTC
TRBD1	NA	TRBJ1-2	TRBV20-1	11	CSAWTGGGYTF	TGCAGTGCATGGACAGGCGGTGGCTACACCTTC
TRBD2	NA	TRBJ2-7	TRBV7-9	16	CASSPRLAGGPHEQYF	TGTGCCAGCAGCCCTCGGCTAGCGGGAGGGCCTCACGAGCAGTACTTC
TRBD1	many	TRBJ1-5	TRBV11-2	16	CASSPGTGGKNQPQHF	TGTGCCAGCAGCCCGGGGACAGGGGGGAAGAATCAGCCCCAGCATTTT
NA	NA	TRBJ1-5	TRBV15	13	CATSRDLQGPQHF	TGTGCCACCAGCAGAGATTTACAGGGGCCCCAGCATTTT
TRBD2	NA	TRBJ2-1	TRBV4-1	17	CASSQDPVAGTYNEQFF	TGCGCCAGCAGCCAGGACCCTGTAGCGGGGACCTACAATGAGCAGTTCTTC
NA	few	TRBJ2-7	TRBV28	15	CASTPLAPGSYEQYF	TGTGCCAGCACTCCCCTGGCACCTGGCTCCTACGAGCAGTACTTC
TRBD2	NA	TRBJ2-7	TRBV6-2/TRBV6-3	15	CASSYAGEGSYEQYF	TGTGCCAGCAGTTACGCTGGGGAGGGGAGCTACGAGCAGTACTTC
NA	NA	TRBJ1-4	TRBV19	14	CASQAGRADEKLFF	TGTGCCAGCCAAGCAGGGAGGGCGGATGAAAAACTGTTTTTT
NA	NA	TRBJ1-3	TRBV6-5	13	CASNPGSGNTIYF	TGTGCCAGCAACCCAGGCTCTGGAAACACCATATATTTT
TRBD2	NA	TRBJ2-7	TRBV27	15	CASSFSRTSSYEQYF	TGTGCCAGCAGTTTCAGTAGGACTAGCTCCTACGAGCAGTACTTC
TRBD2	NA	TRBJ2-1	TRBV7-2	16	CASSEQLAAVNNEQFF	TGTGCCAGCAGCGAGCAGCTAGCGGCAGTAAACAATGAGCAGTTCTTC
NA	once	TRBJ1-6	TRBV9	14	CASSGPGGGSPLHF	TGTGCCAGCAGCGGGCCGGGGGGTGGCTCACCCCTCCACTTT
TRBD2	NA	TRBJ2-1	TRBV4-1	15	CASSQGLAGGGEQFF	TGCGCCAGCAGCCAAGGCCTAGCGGGAGGGGGTGAGCAGTTCTTC
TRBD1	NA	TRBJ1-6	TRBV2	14	CASSADRETSPLHF	TGTGCCAGCAGTGCGGACAGGGAGACGTCACCCCTCCACTTT
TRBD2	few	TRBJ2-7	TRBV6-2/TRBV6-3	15	CASSPSAGASEEQYF	TGTGCCAGCAGCCCGTCCGCGGGAGCTTCTGAGGAGCAGTACTTC
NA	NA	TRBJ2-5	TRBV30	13	CAWSVRLRETQYF	TGTGCCTGGAGTGTACGACTAAGGGAGACCCAGTACTTC
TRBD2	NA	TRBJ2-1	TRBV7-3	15	CASSSELAPYNEQFF	TGTGCCAGCAGCTCTGAACTAGCGCCTTACAATGAGCAGTTCTTC
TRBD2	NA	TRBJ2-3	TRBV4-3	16	CASSLTSGRDTDTQYF	TGCGCCAGCAGCCTAACTAGCGGGAGGGACACAGATACGCAGTATTTT
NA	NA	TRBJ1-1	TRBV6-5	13	CASSTHRVGNAFF	TGTGCCAGCAGTACCCACAGGGTTGGTAACGCTTTCTTT
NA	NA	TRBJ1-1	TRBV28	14	CASSPGGSIAEAFF	TGTGCCAGCTCCCCCGGGGGAAGTATCGCTGAAGCTTTCTTT
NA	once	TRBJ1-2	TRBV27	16	CASSPLFEGVSYGYTF	TGTGCCAGCAGTCCCCTCTTTGAGGGTGTGAGTTATGGCTACACCTTC
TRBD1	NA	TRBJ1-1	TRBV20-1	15	CSASKGTGSRTEAFF	TGCAGTGCTAGTAAGGGGACAGGGAGTAGAACTGAAGCTTTCTTT
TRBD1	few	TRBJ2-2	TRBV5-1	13	CASRTGYTGELFF	TGCGCCAGCAGGACAGGGTACACCGGGGAGCTGTTTTTT
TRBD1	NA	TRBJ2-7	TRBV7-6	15	CASSLAGGQGYEQYF	TGTGCCAGCAGCTTAGCAGGGGGCCAAGGCTACGAGCAGTACTTC
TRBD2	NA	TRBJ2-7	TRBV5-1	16	CASRRSSGFNSYEQYF	TGCGCCAGCAGGCGGTCTAGCGGCTTTAACTCCTACGAGCAGTACTTC
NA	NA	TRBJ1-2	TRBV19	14	CASSPSTAGYGYTF	TGTGCCAGTAGTCCTTCGACGGCGGGCTATGGCTACACCTTC
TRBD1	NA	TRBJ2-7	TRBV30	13	CAWQTGVDYEQYF	TGTGCCTGGCAGACAGGGGTGGACTACGAGCAGTACTTC
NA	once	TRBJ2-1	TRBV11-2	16	CASSLDRTGNRDEQFF	TGTGCCAGCAGCTTAGATCGCACAGGGAATAGGGATGAGCAGTTCTTC